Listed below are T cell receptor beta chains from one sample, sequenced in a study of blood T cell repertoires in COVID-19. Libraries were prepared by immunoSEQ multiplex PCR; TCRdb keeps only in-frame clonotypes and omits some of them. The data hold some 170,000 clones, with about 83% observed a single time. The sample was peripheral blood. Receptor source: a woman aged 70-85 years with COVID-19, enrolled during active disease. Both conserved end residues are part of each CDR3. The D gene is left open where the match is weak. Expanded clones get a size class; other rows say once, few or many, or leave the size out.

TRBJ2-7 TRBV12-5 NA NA CASGVGDSFYEQYF TGTGCTAGTGGTGTGGGCGACAGCTTCTACGAGCAGTACTTC
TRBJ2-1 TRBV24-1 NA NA CATSDSPGYNEQFF TGTGCCACCAGTGATTCCCCAGGGTACAATGAGCAGTTCTTC
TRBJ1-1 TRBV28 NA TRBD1 CASSFGGRGHTEAFF TGTGCCAGCAGTTTCGGCGGCAGGGGGCACACTGAAGCTTTCTTT
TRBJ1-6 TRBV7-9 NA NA CASSSFSEYSPLHF TGTGCCAGCAGCTCGTTCTCTGAGTATTCACCCCTCCACTTT
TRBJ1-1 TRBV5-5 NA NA CASKLGGQRWAEAFF TGTGCCAGCAAACTTGGAGGGCAGAGATGGGCTGAAGCTTTCTTT
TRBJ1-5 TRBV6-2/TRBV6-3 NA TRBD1 CASSWDRDQPQHF TGTGCCAGCAGTTGGGACAGGGATCAGCCCCAGCATTTT
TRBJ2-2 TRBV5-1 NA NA CASSERLSNTGELFF TGCGCCAGCAGCGAGCGACTCTCTAACACCGGGGAGCTGTTTTTT
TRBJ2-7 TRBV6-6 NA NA CASSVSYYEQYF TGTGCCAGCAGCGTAAGCTACTACGAGCAGTACTTC
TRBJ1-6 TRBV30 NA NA CAWSVGEWGLLDSPLHF TGTGCCTGGAGTGTGGGGGAATGGGGACTTTTGGATTCACCCCTCCACTTT
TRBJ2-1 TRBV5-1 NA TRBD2 CASSSLSGRGNEQFF TGCGCCAGCAGCAGCCTTAGCGGGAGGGGCAATGAGCAGTTCTTC
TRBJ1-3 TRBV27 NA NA CASGQAGRAGNTIYF TGTGCCAGCGGTCAGGCGGGGAGAGCTGGAAACACCATATATTTT
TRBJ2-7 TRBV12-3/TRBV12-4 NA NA CASSFSYEQYF TGTGCCAGCAGTTTTAGCTACGAGCAGTACTTC
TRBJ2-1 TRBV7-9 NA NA CASSSGDRYLNEQFF TGTGCCAGCAGCTCAGGGGACCGTTACTTGAATGAGCAGTTCTTC
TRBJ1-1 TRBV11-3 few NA CASSSDSQNTEAFF TGTGCCAGCAGCTCAGACAGTCAGAACACTGAAGCTTTCTTT
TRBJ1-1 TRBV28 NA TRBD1 CATSQGGWTEAFF TGTGCCACCTCTCAGGGGGGCTGGACTGAAGCTTTCTTT
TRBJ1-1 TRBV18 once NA CASSPIRGADTEAFF TGTGCCAGCTCACCAATAAGGGGCGCGGACACTGAAGCTTTCTTT
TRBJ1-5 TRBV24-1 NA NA CATSDSPYQPQHF TGTGCCACCAGTGACTCCCCGTATCAGCCCCAGCATTTT
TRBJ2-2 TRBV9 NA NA CASSVGGGTGELFF TGTGCCAGCAGCGTAGGGGGCGGCACCGGGGAGCTGTTTTTT
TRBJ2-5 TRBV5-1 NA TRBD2 CASSQAGGGKETQYF TGCGCCAGCAGCCAGGCGGGGGGAGGAAAAGAGACCCAGTACTTC
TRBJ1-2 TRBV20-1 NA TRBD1 CSARVRGGYTF TGCAGTGCTAGAGTCAGGGGGGGCTACACCTTC
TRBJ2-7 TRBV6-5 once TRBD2 CASGTSLHEQYF TGTGCCAGCGGGACTAGCCTCCACGAGCAGTACTTC
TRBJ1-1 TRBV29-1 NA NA CSAPRPGNTEAFF TGCAGCGCGCCGCGCCCGGGGAACACTGAAGCTTTCTTT
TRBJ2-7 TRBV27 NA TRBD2 CASSPVAGVWNEQYF TGTGCCAGCAGTCCCGTAGCGGGAGTATGGAACGAGCAGTACTTC
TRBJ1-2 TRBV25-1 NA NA CASSEFGRQGYGYTF TGTGCCAGCAGTGAATTCGGTCGGCAGGGCTATGGCTACACCTTC
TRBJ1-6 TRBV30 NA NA CAWSVPQGGVFNSPLHF TGTGCCTGGAGTGTCCCACAGGGCGGTGTGTTTAATTCACCCCTCCACTTT
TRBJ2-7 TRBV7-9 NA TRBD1 CASSPRQGAKQYF TGTGCCAGCTCCCCGAGACAGGGGGCCAAGCAGTACTTC
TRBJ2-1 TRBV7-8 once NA CASSLARTSGNEQFF TGTGCCAGCAGCTTAGCCCGAACTTCGGGAAATGAGCAGTTCTTC
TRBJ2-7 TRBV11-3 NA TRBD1 CASSLGTGSSYEQYF TGTGCCAGCAGCCTTGGGACAGGGAGCTCCTACGAGCAGTACTTC
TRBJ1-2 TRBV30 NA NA CAWSRATGGDGYTF TGTGCCTGGAGCCGCGCCACGGGGGGCGACGGCTACACCTTC
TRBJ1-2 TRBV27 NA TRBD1 CASSTRQGLGGYTF TGTGCCAGCAGTACCCGACAGGGTTTGGGTGGCTACACCTTC
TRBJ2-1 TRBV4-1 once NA CASSQDRRQLRNEQFF TGCGCCAGCAGCCAAGATCGGAGACAGTTGAGGAATGAGCAGTTCTTC
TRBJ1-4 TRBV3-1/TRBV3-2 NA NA CASSVRTANNEKLFF TGTGCCAGCAGCGTGCGGACAGCAAATAATGAAAAACTGTTTTTT
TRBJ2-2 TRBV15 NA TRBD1 CATSRGTGATGELFF TGTGCCACCAGCAGGGGTACAGGGGCCACCGGGGAGCTGTTTTTT
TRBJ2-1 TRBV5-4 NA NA CASSLEEGLGNEQFF TGTGCCAGCAGCTTAGAGGAGGGCCTGGGCAATGAGCAGTTCTTC
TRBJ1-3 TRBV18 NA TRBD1 CASSPAIGQGANTIYF TGTGCCAGCTCGCCGGCGATTGGACAGGGGGCGAACACCATATATTTT
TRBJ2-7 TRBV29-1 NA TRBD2 CSVVWDFGLAGEQYF TGCAGCGTTGTATGGGACTTTGGACTAGCGGGAGAGCAGTACTTC
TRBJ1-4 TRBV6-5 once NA CASKGEPAANEKLFF TGTGCCAGCAAAGGGGAACCCGCGGCTAATGAAAAACTGTTTTTT
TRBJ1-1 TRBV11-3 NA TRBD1 CASSPRTGDTEAFF TGTGCCAGCAGCCCTAGGACAGGGGACACTGAAGCTTTCTTT
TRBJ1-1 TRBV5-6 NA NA CASTKTGRARSGAFF TGTGCCAGCACTAAAACCGGCAGGGCTCGTTCGGGAGCTTTCTTT
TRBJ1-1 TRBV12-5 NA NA CASGPRETVKNTEAFF TGTGCTAGTGGTCCGCGTGAGACAGTGAAGAACACTGAAGCTTTCTTT
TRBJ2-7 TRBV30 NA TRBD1 CALKAVGRGTYEQYF TGTGCCTTAAAGGCGGTGGGCAGGGGGACCTACGAGCAGTACTTC
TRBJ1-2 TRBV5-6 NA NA CASRPTGLSYGYTF TGTGCCAGCAGGCCCACAGGGCTGAGCTATGGCTACACCTTC
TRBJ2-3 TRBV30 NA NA CAGSEGADTQYF TGTGCCGGTTCGGAGGGGGCGGATACGCAGTATTTT
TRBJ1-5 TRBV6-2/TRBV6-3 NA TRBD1 CASSHDRGSQPQHF TGTGCCAGCAGTCACGACAGGGGGAGTCAGCCCCAGCATTTT
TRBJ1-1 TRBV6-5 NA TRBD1 CASSRTGEIGEAFF TGTGCCAGCAGTAGGACAGGTGAGATAGGAGAAGCTTTCTTT
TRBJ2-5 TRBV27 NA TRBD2 CASSLSASGRGETQYF TGTGCCAGCAGTTTATCGGCTAGCGGGAGGGGGGAGACCCAGTACTTC
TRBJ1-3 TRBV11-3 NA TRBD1 CASSYGQGHSGNTIYF TGTGCCAGCAGCTATGGACAGGGCCATTCTGGAAACACCATATATTTT